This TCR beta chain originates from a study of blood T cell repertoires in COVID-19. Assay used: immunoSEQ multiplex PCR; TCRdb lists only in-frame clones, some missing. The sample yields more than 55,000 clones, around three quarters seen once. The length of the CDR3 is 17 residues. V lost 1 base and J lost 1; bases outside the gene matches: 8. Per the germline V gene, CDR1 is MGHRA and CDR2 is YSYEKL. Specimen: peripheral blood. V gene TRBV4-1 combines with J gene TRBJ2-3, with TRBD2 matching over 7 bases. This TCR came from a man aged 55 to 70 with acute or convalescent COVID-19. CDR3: CASSQGRSGVGTDTQYF. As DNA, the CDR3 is TGCGCCAGCAGCCAAGGGAGGAGCGGGGTCGGCACAGATACGCAGTATTTT.